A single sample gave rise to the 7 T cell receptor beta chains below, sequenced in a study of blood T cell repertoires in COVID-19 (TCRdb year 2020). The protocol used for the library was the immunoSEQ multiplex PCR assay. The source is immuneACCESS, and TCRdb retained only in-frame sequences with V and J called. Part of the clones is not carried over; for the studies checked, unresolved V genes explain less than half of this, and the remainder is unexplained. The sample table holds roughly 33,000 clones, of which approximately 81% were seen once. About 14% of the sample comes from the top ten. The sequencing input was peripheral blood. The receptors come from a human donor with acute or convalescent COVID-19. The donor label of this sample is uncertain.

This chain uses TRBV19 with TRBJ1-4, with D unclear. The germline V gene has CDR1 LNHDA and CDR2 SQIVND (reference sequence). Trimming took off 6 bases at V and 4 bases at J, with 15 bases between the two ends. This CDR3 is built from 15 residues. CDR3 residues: CASRVAARGNEKLFF. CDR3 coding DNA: TGTGCCAGTAGGGTCGCAGCACGGGGTAATGAAAAACTGTTTTTT. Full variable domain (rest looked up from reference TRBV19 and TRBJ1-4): DGGITQSPKYLFRKEGQNVTLSCEQNLNHDAMYWYRQDPGQGLRLIYYSQIVNDFQKGDIAEGYSVSREKKESFPLTVTSAQKNPTAFYLCASRVAARGNEKLFFGSGTQLSVL.

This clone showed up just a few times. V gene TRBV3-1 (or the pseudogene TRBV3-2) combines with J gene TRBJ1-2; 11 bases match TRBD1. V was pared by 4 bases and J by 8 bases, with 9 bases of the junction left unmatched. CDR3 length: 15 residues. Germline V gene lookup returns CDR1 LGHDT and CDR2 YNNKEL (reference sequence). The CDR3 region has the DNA TGTGCCAGCAGCCCCGGGGACAGGGGGTGGTGGGGCTACACCTTC. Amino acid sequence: CASSPGDRGWWGYTF.

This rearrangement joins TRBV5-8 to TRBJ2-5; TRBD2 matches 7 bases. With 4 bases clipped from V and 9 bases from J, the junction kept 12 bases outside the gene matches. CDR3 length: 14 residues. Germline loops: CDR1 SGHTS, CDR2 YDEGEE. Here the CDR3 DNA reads TGTGCCAGCAGCGGGTACCCCCGGGGAGGGGCCCAGTACTTC. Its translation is CASSGYPRGGAQYF.

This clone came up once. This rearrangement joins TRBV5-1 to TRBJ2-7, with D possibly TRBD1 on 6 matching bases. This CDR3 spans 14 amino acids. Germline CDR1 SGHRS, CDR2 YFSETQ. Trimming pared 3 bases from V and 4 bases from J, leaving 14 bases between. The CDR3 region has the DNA TGCGCCAGCAGCTGGGGAACAGGGAGTTACGAGCAGTACTTC. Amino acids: CASSWGTGSYEQYF. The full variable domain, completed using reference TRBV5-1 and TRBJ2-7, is KAGVTQTPRYLIKTRGQQVTLSCSPISGHRSVSWYQQTPGQGLQFLFEYFSETQRNKGNFPGRFSGRQFSNSRSEMNVSTLELGDSALYLCASSWGTGSYEQYFGPGTRLTVT.

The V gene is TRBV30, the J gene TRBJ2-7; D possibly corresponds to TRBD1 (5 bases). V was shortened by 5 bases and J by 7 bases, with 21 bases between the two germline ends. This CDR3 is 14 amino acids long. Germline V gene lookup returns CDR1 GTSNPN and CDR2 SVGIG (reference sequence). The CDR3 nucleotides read TGTGCCTGGGGTAGGGGAAATTCCCCTAGAGAGCAGTACTTC. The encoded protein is CAWGRGNSPREQYF.

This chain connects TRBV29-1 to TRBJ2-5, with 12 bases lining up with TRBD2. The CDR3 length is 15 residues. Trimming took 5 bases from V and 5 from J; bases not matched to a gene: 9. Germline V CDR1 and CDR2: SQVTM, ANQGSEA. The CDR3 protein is CSVYLGLAGRETQYF. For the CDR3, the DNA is TGCAGCGTTTACCTAGGACTAGCGGGGAGGGAGACCCAGTACTTC.

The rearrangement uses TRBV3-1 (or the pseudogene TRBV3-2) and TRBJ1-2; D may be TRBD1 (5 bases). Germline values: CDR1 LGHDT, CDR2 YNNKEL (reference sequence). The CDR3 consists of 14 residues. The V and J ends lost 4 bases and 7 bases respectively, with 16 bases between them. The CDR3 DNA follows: TGTGCCAGCAGCCCCACCAGGGAATCCTCTGGCTACACCTTC. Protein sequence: CASSPTRESSGYTF.